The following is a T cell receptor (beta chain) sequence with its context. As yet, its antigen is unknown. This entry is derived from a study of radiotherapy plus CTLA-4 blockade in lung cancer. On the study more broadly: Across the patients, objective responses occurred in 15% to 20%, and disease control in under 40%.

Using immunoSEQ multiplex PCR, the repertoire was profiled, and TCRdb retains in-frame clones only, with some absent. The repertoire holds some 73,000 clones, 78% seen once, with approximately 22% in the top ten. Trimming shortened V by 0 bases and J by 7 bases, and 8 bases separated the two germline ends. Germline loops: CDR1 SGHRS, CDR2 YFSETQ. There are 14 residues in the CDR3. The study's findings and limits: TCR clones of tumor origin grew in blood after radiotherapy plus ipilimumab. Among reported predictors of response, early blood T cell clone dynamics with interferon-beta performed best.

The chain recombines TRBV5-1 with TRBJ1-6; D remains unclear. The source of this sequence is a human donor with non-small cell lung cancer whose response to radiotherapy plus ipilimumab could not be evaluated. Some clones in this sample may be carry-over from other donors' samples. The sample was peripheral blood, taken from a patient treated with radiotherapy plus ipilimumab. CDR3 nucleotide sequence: TGCGCCAGCAGCTTGGACCAGGTCAATTCACCCCTCCACTTT. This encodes CASSLDQVNSPLHF.